These 15 T cell receptor beta chains were sequenced from one sample in a study of blood T cell repertoires in COVID-19. The protocol was immunoSEQ multiplex PCR, while the TCRdb copy is restricted to in-frame clones and leaves out a portion. The table shows under 200,000 clones, with about 80% occurring only once. Sequencing input: PBMCs or T cells enriched from blood (not recorded which). These receptors all come from a man aged 45-60 years who had recovered from COVID-19.

J is TRBJ1-2 and V is TRBV28; TRBD1 agrees at 10 bases. The germline CDR1 and CDR2 sequences are MDHEN and SYDVKM. The CDR3 is made up of 14 amino acids. J lost 4 bases, V lost 7 bases, and 6 bases had no gene match. The CDR3 loop reads CASTQTGGSYGYTF. CDR3 bases: TGTGCCAGCACCCAGACAGGGGGCAGCTATGGCTACACCTTC.

This clone has a single count. The rearrangement links TRBV11-2 to TRBJ2-3; tentative D call: TRBD1 (6 bases). The CDR3 loop spans 16 amino acids. The ends were cut back, 5 bases at V and 2 bases at J, with 17 bases in the middle. Germline assignment: CDR1 SGHAT and CDR2 FQNNGV. CDR3 DNA sequence: TGTGCCAGCAGCCCCTGGGCCGGGACACCCACAGATACGCAGTATTTT. Translation gives CASSPWAGTPTDTQYF.

The chain uses TRBV19 and TRBJ2-5; 9 bases line up with TRBD2. CDR3 length equals 16 residues. Per the germline V gene, CDR1 is LNHDA and CDR2 is SQIVND (reference sequence). Trimming took 1 base from V and 1 from J; bases not matched to a gene: 4. CDR3 sequence reads: CASSIVGSGSQETQYF. CDR3 in DNA: TGTGCCAGTAGTATAGTGGGTAGCGGGAGCCAAGAGACCCAGTACTTC.

The V gene is TRBV5-1, the J gene TRBJ2-3; 10 bases map to TRBD1. The length of the CDR3 is 15 residues. The junction had 6 bases not matched to a gene; V was cut back by 4 bases and J by 4 bases. The V gene's germline CDR1 is SGHRS and CDR2 YFSETQ. The CDR3 loop reads CASSQAGTGADTQYF. The CDR3 nucleotides read TGCGCCAGCAGCCAAGCCGGGACAGGGGCAGATACGCAGTATTTT.

J is TRBJ2-5 and V is TRBV27; possibly TRBD2 for D (7 bases). The V gene lost 6 bases and the J gene lost 5 bases, with 16 bases spanning the gap. The length of the CDR3 is 14 residues. CDR1 and CDR2 (germline): MNHEY, SMNVEV (reference sequence). The CDR3 reads CASSPWGGLETQYF. The CDR3 DNA reads TGTGCCAGCAGCCCGTGGGGGGGGCTGGAGACCCAGTACTTC.

J is TRBJ2-7 and V is TRBV28, with 7 bases lining up with TRBD2. Losses at the gene ends were 5 bases for V and 12 bases for J; bases not matched to a gene: 19. The CDR3 loop spans 15 amino acids. Germline values: CDR1 MDHEN, CDR2 SYDVKM. The DNA for the CDR3 is TGTGCCAGCAGTCCAGGTGGGGAGGGGTCGTGGAGCACGTACTTC. Translating gives CASSPGGEGSWSTYF.

The chain is built from TRBV11-2 and TRBJ2-1; D is uncertain. Germline CDR1 is SGHAT and CDR2 is FQNNGV. V gave up 5 bases and J gave up 6 bases, with 11 bases separating them. The CDR3 contains 13 residues. CDR3 protein: CASSGTLINEQFF. CDR3 in DNA: TGTGCCAGCAGCGGTACTCTCATCAATGAGCAGTTCTTC. Supplemented by reference TRBV11-2 and TRBJ2-1, the full variable domain reads EAGVAQSPRYKIIEKRQSVAFWCNPISGHATLYWYQQILGQGPKLLIQFQNNGVVDDSQLPKDRFSAERLKGVDSTLKIQPAKLEDSAVYLCASSGTLINEQFFGPGTRLTVL.

The chain links TRBV19 to TRBJ1-2; 8 positions agree with TRBD1. The CDR3 spans 16 residues. CDR1 LNHDA and CDR2 SQIVND come from the germline V gene (reference sequence). J gave up 5 bases and V 4 bases, and 12 bases lay outside the gene matches. The CDR3 nucleotides read TGTGCCAGTAGTAAAGTCTCGGGACAGGTGGGGTATGGCTACACCTTC. This gives the protein CASSKVSGQVGYGYTF. Full variable domain (remainder filled in from reference TRBV19 and TRBJ1-2): DGGITQSPKYLFRKEGQNVTLSCEQNLNHDAMYWYRQDPGQGLRLIYYSQIVNDFQKGDIAEGYSVSREKKESFPLTVTSAQKNPTAFYLCASSKVSGQVGYGYTFGSGTRLTVV.

This sequence joins TRBV21-1 and TRBJ2-2; TRBD2, the table's D call, lacks a check against the DNA. TRBV21-1 counts as a pseudogene. The CDR3 spans 18 residues. This CDR3 is CASTTEWAQGGSSGELFF. The CDR3 bases are TGTGCCAGCACCACAGAATGGGCCCAGGGCGGGAGTTCCGGGGAGCTGTTTTTT.

The chain carries TRBV24-1 and TRBJ2-3, with D possibly TRBD2 on 5 matching bases. The CDR3 sequence is 15 residues long. Per the germline V gene, CDR1 is KGHDR and CDR2 is SFDVKD. Trimming stripped 4 bases from V and 1 base from J, with 11 bases between. The CDR3 region is CATSDSTRGTDTQYF. CDR3 DNA: TGTGCCACCAGTGACTCCACTAGGGGCACAGATACGCAGTATTTT.

V usage is TRBV6-5 and J usage is TRBJ2-7, with a possible D match to TRBD1 (6 bases). This CDR3 region has 13 residues. Trimming took off 8 bases at V and 7 bases at J, with 18 bases between the two ends. From germline, CDR1 is MNHEY and CDR2 SVGAGI. CDR3 residues: CASRRAGVEEQYF. The CDR3 DNA reads TGTGCCAGCCGCAGAGCAGGGGTCGAGGAGCAGTACTTC.

V gene TRBV7-2 combines with J gene TRBJ2-7; D remains unclear. The V end lost 0 bases, the J end lost 4 bases, and 7 bases lay between the germline ends. The germline CDR1 and CDR2 sequences are SGHTA and FQGNSA. The CDR3 is 13 amino acids. In DNA form, the CDR3 reads TGTGCCAGCAGCTTAGCCCAGTTATACGAGCAGTACTTC. Translating it yields CASSLAQLYEQYF.

This clone was seen once. The V gene is TRBV19, the J gene TRBJ2-2; 9 bases line up with TRBD1. This CDR3 comprises 16 residues. The germline V gene encodes CDR1 LNHDA and CDR2 SQIVND (reference sequence). V shed 6 bases and J 1 base; nucleotides not matched to a gene: 6. The CDR3 is CASSILTGGNTGELFF. For the CDR3, the DNA is TGTGCCAGTAGCATCCTGACAGGGGGGAACACCGGGGAGCTGTTTTTT. The full variable domain, its missing parts supplied by reference TRBV19 and TRBJ2-2, is DGGITQSPKYLFRKEGQNVTLSCEQNLNHDAMYWYRQDPGQGLRLIYYSQIVNDFQKGDIAEGYSVSREKKESFPLTVTSAQKNPTAFYLCASSILTGGNTGELFFGEGSRLTVL.

The V gene is TRBV28, the J gene TRBJ1-1; D is undetermined. Trimming stripped 5 bases from V and 0 bases from J, with 10 bases between. Germline V gene lookup returns CDR1 MDHEN and CDR2 SYDVKM. CDR3 length equals 14 residues. In nucleotides, the CDR3 is TGTGCCAGCAGTAGCTATTCTGTGAACACTGAAGCTTTCTTT. As protein: CASSSYSVNTEAFF.

The chain carries TRBV19 and TRBJ1-1; D remains ambiguous. Trimming left V 4 bases short and J 1 base short, with 19 bases between. Germline CDR1 and CDR2: LNHDA and SQIVND (reference sequence). The CDR3 has 17 amino acids. CDR3 nucleotides: TGTGCCAGTAGTAATAGTATTTTTGGTTTTTCGAACACTGAAGCTTTCTTT. This translates into CASSNSIFGFSNTEAFF.